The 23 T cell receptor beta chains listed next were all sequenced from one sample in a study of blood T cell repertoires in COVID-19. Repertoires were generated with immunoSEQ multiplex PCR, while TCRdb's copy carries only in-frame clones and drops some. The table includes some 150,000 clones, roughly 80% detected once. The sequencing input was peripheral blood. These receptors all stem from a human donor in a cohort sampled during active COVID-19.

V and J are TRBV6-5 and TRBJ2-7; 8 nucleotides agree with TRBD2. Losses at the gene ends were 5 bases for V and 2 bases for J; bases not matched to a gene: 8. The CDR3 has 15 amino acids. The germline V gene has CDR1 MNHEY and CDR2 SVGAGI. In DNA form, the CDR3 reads TGTGCCAGCAGTCTACGGACTAGCTGGGCCTACGAGCAGTACTTC. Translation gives CASSLRTSWAYEQYF.

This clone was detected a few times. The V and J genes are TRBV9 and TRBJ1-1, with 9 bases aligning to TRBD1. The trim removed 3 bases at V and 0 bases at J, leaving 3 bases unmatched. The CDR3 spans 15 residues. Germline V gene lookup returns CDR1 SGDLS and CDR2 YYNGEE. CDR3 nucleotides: TGTGCCAGCAGCGCGGGGACAGGGATGAACACTGAAGCTTTCTTT. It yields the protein CASSAGTGMNTEAFF.

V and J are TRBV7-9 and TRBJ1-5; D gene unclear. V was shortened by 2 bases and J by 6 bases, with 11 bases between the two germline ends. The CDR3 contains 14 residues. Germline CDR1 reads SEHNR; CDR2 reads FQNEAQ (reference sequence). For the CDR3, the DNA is TGTGCCAGCAGCTTATCGGAGTCGGGTCAGCCCCAGCATTTT. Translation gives CASSLSESGQPQHF.

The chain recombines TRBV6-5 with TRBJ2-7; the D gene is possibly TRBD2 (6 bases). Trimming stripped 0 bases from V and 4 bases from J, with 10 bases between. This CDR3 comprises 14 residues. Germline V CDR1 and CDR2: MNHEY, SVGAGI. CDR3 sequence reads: CASSYSGRGYEQYF. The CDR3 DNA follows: TGTGCCAGCAGTTACTCTGGGCGGGGATACGAGCAGTACTTC.

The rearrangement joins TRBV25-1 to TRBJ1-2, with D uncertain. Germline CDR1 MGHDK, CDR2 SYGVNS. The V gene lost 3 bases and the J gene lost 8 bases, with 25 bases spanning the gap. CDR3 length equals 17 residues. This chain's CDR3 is CASSEREGLGWVSGYTF. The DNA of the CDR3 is TGTGCCAGCAGTGAGAGAGAGGGCTTGGGATGGGTGTCGGGCTACACCTTC.

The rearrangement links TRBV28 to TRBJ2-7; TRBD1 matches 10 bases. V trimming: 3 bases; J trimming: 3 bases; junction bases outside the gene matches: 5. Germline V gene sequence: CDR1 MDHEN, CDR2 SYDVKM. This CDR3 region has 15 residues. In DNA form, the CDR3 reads TGTGCCAGCAGTTTGCCGGGACAGGGGCTCTACGAGCAGTACTTC. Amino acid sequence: CASSLPGQGLYEQYF.

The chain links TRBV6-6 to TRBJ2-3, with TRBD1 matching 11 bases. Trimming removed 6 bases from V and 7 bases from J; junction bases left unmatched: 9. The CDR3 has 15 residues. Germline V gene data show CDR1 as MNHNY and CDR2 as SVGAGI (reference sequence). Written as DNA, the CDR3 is TGTGCCAGCAGAGGGAGAGGGACAGGGGGATATACGCAGTATTTT. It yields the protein CASRGRGTGGYTQYF.

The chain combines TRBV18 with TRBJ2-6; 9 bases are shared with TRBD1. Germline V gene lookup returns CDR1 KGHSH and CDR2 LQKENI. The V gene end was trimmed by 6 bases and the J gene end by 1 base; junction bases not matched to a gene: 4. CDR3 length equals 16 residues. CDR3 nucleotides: TGTGCCAGCTCGCTTGACAGGGGGTCTGGGGCCAACGTCCTGACTTTC. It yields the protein CASSLDRGSGANVLTF.

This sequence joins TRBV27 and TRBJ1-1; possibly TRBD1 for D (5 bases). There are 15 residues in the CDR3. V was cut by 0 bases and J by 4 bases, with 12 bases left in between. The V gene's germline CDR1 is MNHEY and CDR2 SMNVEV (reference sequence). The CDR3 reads CASSLSVSGLTEAFF. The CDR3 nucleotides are TGTGCCAGCAGTTTATCGGTATCAGGGCTCACTGAAGCTTTCTTT.

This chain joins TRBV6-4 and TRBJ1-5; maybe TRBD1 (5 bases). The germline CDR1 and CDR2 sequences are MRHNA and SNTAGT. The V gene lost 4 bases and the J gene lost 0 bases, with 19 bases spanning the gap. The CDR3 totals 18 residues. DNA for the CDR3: TGTGCCAGCAGTGGTCCCCACCTTGGGGGGGATAGCAATCAGCCCCAGCATTTT. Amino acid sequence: CASSGPHLGGDSNQPQHF.

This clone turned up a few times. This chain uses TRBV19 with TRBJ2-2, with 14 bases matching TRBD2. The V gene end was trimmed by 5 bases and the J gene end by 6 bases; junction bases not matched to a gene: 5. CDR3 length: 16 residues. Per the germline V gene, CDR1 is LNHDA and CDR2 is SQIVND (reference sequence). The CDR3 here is CASSGPGLAGAGELFF. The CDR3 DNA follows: TGTGCCAGTAGTGGTCCGGGACTAGCGGGGGCCGGGGAGCTGTTTTTT.

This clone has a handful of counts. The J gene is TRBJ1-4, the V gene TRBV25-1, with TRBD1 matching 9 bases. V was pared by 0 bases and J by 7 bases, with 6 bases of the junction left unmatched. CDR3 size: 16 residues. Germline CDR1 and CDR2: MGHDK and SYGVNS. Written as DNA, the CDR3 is TGTGCCAGCAGTGAATATAACGGACAGGGGACTGAAAAACTGTTTTTT. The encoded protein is CASSEYNGQGTEKLFF.

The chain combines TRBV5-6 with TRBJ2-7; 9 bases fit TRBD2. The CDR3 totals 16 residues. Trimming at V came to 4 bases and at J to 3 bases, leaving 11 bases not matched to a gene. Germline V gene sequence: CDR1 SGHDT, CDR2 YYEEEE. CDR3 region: CASSPRLAGFFYEQYF. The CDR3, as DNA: TGTGCCAGCAGCCCCCGGCTAGCGGGGTTCTTCTACGAGCAGTACTTC. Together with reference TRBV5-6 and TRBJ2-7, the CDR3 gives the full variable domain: DAGVTQSPTHLIKTRGQQVTLRCSPKSGHDTVSWYQQALGQGPQFIFQYYEEEERQRGNFPDRFSGHQFPNYSSELNVNALLLGDSALYLCASSPRLAGFFYEQYFGPGTRLTVT.

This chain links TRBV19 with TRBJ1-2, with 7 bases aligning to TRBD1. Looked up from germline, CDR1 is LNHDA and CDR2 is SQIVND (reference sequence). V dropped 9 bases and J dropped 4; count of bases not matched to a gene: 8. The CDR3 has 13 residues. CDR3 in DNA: TGTGCCAGCCGTCAACAGGGGTCCTATGGCTACACCTTC. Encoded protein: CASRQQGSYGYTF.

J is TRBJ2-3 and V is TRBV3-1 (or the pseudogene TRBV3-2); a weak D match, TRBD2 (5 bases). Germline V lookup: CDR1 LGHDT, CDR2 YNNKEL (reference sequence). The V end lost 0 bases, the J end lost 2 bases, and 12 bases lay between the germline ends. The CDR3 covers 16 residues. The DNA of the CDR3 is TGTGCCAGCAGCCAAGATCTGGGAGTCTCCACAGATACGCAGTATTTT. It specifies CASSQDLGVSTDTQYF.

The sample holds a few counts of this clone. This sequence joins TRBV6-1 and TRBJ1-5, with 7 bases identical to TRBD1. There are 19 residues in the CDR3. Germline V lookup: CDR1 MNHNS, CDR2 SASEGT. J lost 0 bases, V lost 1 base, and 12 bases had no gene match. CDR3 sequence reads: CASSEGGYRGSYSNQPQHF. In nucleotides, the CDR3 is TGTGCCAGCAGTGAAGGAGGTTACAGGGGATCGTATAGCAATCAGCCCCAGCATTTT.

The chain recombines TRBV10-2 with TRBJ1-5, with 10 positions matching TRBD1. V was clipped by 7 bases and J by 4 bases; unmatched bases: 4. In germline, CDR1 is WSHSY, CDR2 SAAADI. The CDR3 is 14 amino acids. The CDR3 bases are TGCGCCAGCAAGGACAGGGGGAATAATCAGCCCCAGCATTTT. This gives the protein CASKDRGNNQPQHF.

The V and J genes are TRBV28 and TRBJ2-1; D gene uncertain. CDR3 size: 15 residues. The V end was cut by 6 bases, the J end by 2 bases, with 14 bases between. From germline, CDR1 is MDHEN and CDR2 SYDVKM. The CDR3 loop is CASRPPVGAYNEQFF. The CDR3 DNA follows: TGTGCCAGCAGGCCCCCCGTTGGAGCCTACAATGAGCAGTTCTTC.

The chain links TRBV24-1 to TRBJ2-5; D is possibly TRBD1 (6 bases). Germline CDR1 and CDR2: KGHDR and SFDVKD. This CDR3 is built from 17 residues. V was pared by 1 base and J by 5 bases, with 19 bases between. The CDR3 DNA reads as TGTGCCACCAGTGATTTTCAGGGGAGTTTCGCGTGGGAGACCCAGTACTTC. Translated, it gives CATSDFQGSFAWETQYF.

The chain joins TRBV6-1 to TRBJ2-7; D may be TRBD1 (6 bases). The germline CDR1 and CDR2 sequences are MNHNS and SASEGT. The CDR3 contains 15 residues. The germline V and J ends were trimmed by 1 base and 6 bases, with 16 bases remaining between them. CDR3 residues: CASSEVGGSRREQYF. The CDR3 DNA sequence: TGTGCCAGCAGTGAAGTTGGGGGCAGCCGGCGCGAGCAGTACTTC.

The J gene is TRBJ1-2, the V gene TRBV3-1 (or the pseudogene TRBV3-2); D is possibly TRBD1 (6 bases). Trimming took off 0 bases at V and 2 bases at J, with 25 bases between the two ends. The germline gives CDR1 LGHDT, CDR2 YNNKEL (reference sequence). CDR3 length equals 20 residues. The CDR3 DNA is TGTGCCAGCAGCCAAGATTTTGGGCAGGGGCGAATTAGGAGGAACTATGGCTACACCTTC. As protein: CASSQDFGQGRIRRNYGYTF.

The DNA for the CDR3 is TGTGCCAGCAGCCAAGGGGACAGCTCCTACAATGAGCAGTTCTTC. It codes for CASSQGDSSYNEQFF. The chain links TRBV14 to TRBJ2-1; 7 bases fit TRBD1. In germline, CDR1 is SGHDN, CDR2 FVKESK. The trim removed 1 base at V and 0 bases at J, leaving 0 bases unmatched. CDR3 length equals 15 residues.

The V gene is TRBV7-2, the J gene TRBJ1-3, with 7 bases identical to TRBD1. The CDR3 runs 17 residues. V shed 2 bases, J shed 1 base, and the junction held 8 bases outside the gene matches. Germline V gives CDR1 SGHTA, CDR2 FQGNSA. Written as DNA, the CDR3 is TGTGCCAGCAGCTTAATGGGAAGGGGGCAATCTGGAAACACCATATATTTT. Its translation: CASSLMGRGQSGNTIYF.